This TCR beta chain came from a study of shared T cell receptors in the human thymus. TCRdb keeps only in-frame clones here, not all; method: immunoSEQ multiplex PCR. Altogether fewer than 700,000 clones are present, around 89% being singletons, with the ten largest covering approximately 0.011%. The CDR3 is 17 amino acids. Germline V gene sequence: CDR1 GTSNPN, CDR2 SVGIG (reference sequence). The junction had 8 bases not matched to a gene; V was cut back by 2 bases and J by 1 base. These data also featured in a second study, about human thymus T cells. That study adds: Samples came from healthy Finnish infants during open corrective cardiac surgery. Resected material from corrective heart surgery provided the thymus tissue analysed. Usage of V and J genes appeared biased in thymic and blood repertoires. Thymic repertoires of unrelated individuals were reported in related research to overlap highly.

The TCR was taken from a boy younger than two with a congenital heart defect. Source material: thymocytes. V usage is TRBV30 and J usage is TRBJ2-6, with 7 nucleotides matching TRBD1. This CDR3 reads CAWSSRTGQSGANVLTF. The DNA for the CDR3 is TGTGCCTGGAGTTCCCGGACAGGTCAATCTGGGGCCAACGTCCTGACTTTC. Complete variable domain (other parts from reference TRBV30 and TRBJ2-6): SQTIHQWPATLVQPVGSPLSLECTVEGTSNPNLYWYRQAAGRGLQLLFYSVGIGQISSEVPQNLSASRPQDRQFILSSKKLLLSDSGFYLCAWSSRTGQSGANVLTFGAGSRLTVL.